Shown below are 24 T cell receptor beta chains from a single sample sequenced in a study of cytomegalovirus exposure and HLA in healthy donors. Vbeta (60) and Jbeta (13) primers were used in the PCR. Only in-frame clones appear in the TCRdb table, and some are missing; sequencing was by immunoSEQ multiplex PCR. Among 120,000 or so clones listed, approximately 17% were seen once. Sequencing input: PBMCs. The receptors shown here come from a female donor in good health and CMV-seropositive.

In its sample, this clone was seen a few times. The chain combines TRBV4-3 with TRBJ1-2; D is possibly TRBD1 (5 bases). The germline V gene encodes CDR1 LGHNA and CDR2 YSLEER. V was clipped by 0 bases and J by 1 base, with 9 bases between them. The CDR3 is 15 residues long. This CDR3 is CASSQDQGVNYGYTF. DNA for the CDR3: TGCGCCAGCAGCCAAGATCAGGGTGTTAACTATGGCTACACCTTC.

V and J are TRBV6-5 and TRBJ1-2; TRBD1 might be the D (5 bases). The germline V gene has CDR1 MNHEY and CDR2 SVGAGI. Trimming cost V 6 bases and J 3 bases, with 14 bases left between them. The CDR3 sequence is 14 residues long. In nucleotides, the CDR3 is TGTGCCAGCAGAGGGGCAGGCGCGCACTATGGCTACACCTTC. Residues: CASRGAGAHYGYTF.

This clone has just a few counts. The chain is built from TRBV5-1 and TRBJ2-1; D ambiguous. Per germline, CDR1 SGHRS and CDR2 YFSETQ. Deletions cut 0 bases from V and 3 bases from J, with 10 bases between. This CDR3 is built from 15 residues. Here the CDR3 reads CASSLAGLGYNEQFF. CDR3 nucleotide sequence: TGCGCCAGCAGCTTGGCCGGGTTGGGCTACAATGAGCAGTTCTTC.

The table lists this clone with a few counts. The chain has TRBV7-8 and TRBJ1-1; 7 bases line up with TRBD1. The germline V gene has CDR1 SGHVS and CDR2 FQNEAQ. The CDR3 extends over 14 amino acids. The V segment lost 8 bases and the J segment 1 base; nucleotides outside the gene matches: 7. The CDR3 bases are TGTGCCAGCTTGGGACAGACAACGAACACTGAAGCTTTCTTT. This gives the protein CASLGQTTNTEAFF. The variable domain in full, with the rest retrieved from reference TRBV7-8 and TRBJ1-1, is GAGVSQSPRYKVAKRGQDVALRCDPISGHVSLFWYQQALGQGPEFLTYFQNEAQLDKSGLPSDRFFAERPEGSVSTLKIQRTQQEDSAVYLCASLGQTTNTEAFFGQGTRLTVV.

V usage is TRBV4-3 and J usage is TRBJ1-5; D ambiguous. The germline V gene has CDR1 LGHNA and CDR2 YSLEER. The CDR3 spans 15 residues. Trimming left V 1 base short and J 4 bases short, with 11 bases between. CDR3: CASSQGYSRNQPQHF. The CDR3 DNA reads as TGCGCCAGCAGCCAAGGGTACAGTCGGAATCAGCCCCAGCATTTT.

V usage is TRBV9 and J usage is TRBJ1-6; a weak D match, TRBD1 (5 bases). Germline CDR1 is SGDLS and CDR2 is YYNGEE. V was shortened by 4 bases and J by 5 bases, with 19 bases between the two germline ends. CDR3 length equals 17 residues. In DNA, the CDR3 is TGTGCCAGCAGCACCCCGCGGGGCGGAACGGATAATTCACCCCTCCACTTT. Translated: CASSTPRGGTDNSPLHF.

In its sample, this clone was seen a few times. The chain combines TRBV7-2 with TRBJ1-4; the match to TRBD1 covers 7 bases. Germline CDR1 and CDR2: SGHTA and FQGNSA. This CDR3 contains 15 residues. With V trimmed by 6 bases and J by 3 bases, 7 bases remained unmatched. The CDR3 loop is CASRRQGMPNEKLFF. Written as DNA, the CDR3 is TGTGCCAGCAGGCGACAGGGTATGCCTAATGAAAAACTGTTTTTT.

This clone was observed a few times. The chain uses TRBV5-1 and TRBJ1-1, with 8 bases that match TRBD1. The CDR3 runs 14 residues. CDR1 is SGHRS, CDR2 YFSETQ, per germline. V was clipped by 4 bases and J by 0 bases; unmatched bases: 2. The CDR3 DNA sequence: TGCGCCAGCAGCGGACAGGGACTGAACACTGAAGCTTTCTTT. Translated, it gives CASSGQGLNTEAFF.

This chain links TRBV12-5 with TRBJ2-2; a possible D gene is TRBD1 (5 bases). The CDR3 contains 16 residues. Germline CDR1 LGHNT, CDR2 FRNRAP. Trimming took 0 bases from V and 7 from J, leaving 15 bases between them. The CDR3 is CASGLVVVGASGELFF. CDR3 DNA: TGTGCTAGTGGTTTGGTAGTTGTAGGGGCGAGCGGGGAGCTGTTTTTT.

The V and J genes are TRBV6-5 and TRBJ2-1; possibly TRBD2 for D (6 bases). Trimming took 7 bases from V and 7 from J, leaving 17 bases between them. Germline-derived CDR1 and CDR2 are MNHEY and SVGAGI. The CDR3 spans 14 residues. CDR3 region: CASTPPRGGNEQFF. CDR3 nucleotides: TGTGCCAGCACCCCACCGCGGGGCGGGAATGAGCAGTTCTTC.

This clone was counted between two and nine times. This sequence joins TRBV10-3 and TRBJ2-4; D is undetermined. CDR3 length: 16 residues. Trimming removed 0 bases at V and 0 bases at J, with 9 bases between. Germline V gives CDR1 ENHRY, CDR2 SYGVKD. The CDR3 DNA reads as TGTGCCATCAGTGAGTCGTTACAGATAGCCAAAAACATTCAGTACTTC. The encoded protein is CAISESLQIAKNIQYF.

The table lists this clone with a few counts. This sequence joins TRBV5-1 and TRBJ2-7, with 10 bases lining up with TRBD1. The CDR3 totals 15 residues. Unmatched junction bases numbered 5, after V lost 2 bases and J lost 3 bases. Germline-derived CDR1 and CDR2 are SGHRS and YFSETQ. The chain's CDR3 is CASSLGGQGNYEQYF. For the CDR3, the DNA is TGCGCCAGCAGCTTAGGGGGACAGGGGAACTACGAGCAGTACTTC.

The chain employs TRBV4-1 and TRBJ2-5; a possible D gene is TRBD1 (6 bases). Per germline, CDR1 MGHRA and CDR2 YSYEKL. The V and J ends lost 6 bases and 1 base respectively, with 18 bases between them. The CDR3 has 16 residues. This CDR3 reads CASSGSRDTSQETQYF. CDR3 DNA: TGCGCCAGCAGTGGTAGCCGGGACACGAGCCAAGAGACCCAGTACTTC.

The chain joins TRBV2 to TRBJ2-3; 8 bases fit TRBD1. After removal of 5 bases from V and 6 bases from J, the junction contained 4 bases not matched to a gene. Germline V gene sequence: CDR1 SNHLY, CDR2 FYNNEI. The CDR3 extends over 13 amino acids. The CDR3 sequence: CASSRGQGDTQYF. As DNA, the CDR3 is TGTGCCAGCAGTCGCGGACAGGGTGATACGCAGTATTTT.

The chain joins TRBV27 to TRBJ2-7, with 9 bases lining up with TRBD2. This CDR3 contains 18 residues. From germline, CDR1 is MNHEY and CDR2 SMNVEV (reference sequence). With 4 bases clipped from V and 4 bases from J, the junction kept 17 bases outside the gene matches. CDR3 sequence (DNA): TGTGCCAGCAGTTCCCTTGGGTTTCCGCGGGGGGGCCAATACGAGCAGTACTTC. Translated, it gives CASSSLGFPRGGQYEQYF.

The chain couples TRBV30 to TRBJ2-1; tentatively, D is TRBD2 (6 bases). The germline V gene encodes CDR1 GTSNPN and CDR2 SVGIG (reference sequence). The ends were cut back, 3 bases at V and 3 bases at J, with 18 bases in the middle. The CDR3 has 16 residues. CDR3 amino acids: CAWRLAPPLLYNEQFF. CDR3 DNA sequence: TGTGCCTGGAGACTAGCTCCGCCTCTACTCTACAATGAGCAGTTCTTC.

The V call is TRBV5-1, the J call TRBJ2-5, with a possible D match to TRBD2 (6 bases). V gave up 4 bases and J gave up 5 bases, with 21 bases separating them. Germline assignment: CDR1 SGHRS and CDR2 YFSETQ. This CDR3 is built from 16 residues. The chain's CDR3 is CASSAGPRVRGETQYF. The CDR3 region has the DNA TGCGCCAGCAGCGCGGGACCCAGGGTCCGTGGGGAGACCCAGTACTTC.

This clone came up a few times. This rearrangement joins TRBV10-3 to TRBJ1-5, with D tentatively TRBD1 (5 bases). The V and J ends lost 3 bases and 0 bases respectively, with 6 bases between them. Germline V CDR1 and CDR2: ENHRY, SYGVKD. This CDR3 contains 14 residues. The DNA for the CDR3 is TGTGCCATCAGTGACAGGGATAGCAATCAGCCCCAGCATTTT. This translates into CAISDRDSNQPQHF.

This clone turned up a few times. The chain joins TRBV27 to TRBJ2-7, with a weak D call TRBD1 (5 bases). This CDR3 region has 13 residues. V was shortened by 1 base and J by 6 bases, with 10 bases between the two germline ends. Germline loops: CDR1 MNHEY, CDR2 SMNVEV (reference sequence). In DNA form, the CDR3 reads TGTGCCAGCAGTTTATTTAGGGGCGGCGAGCAGTACTTC. Amino acids: CASSLFRGGEQYF.

The chain is built from TRBV27 and TRBJ1-4, with a tentative D call TRBD1 (5 bases). Germline loops: CDR1 MNHEY, CDR2 SMNVEV (reference sequence). CDR3 length equals 17 residues. V lost 2 bases, J lost 5 bases, and 18 bases lay in between. This CDR3 reads CASSLTFRGVPNEKLFF. Here the CDR3 DNA reads TGTGCCAGCAGTTTAACGTTCCGGGGGGTACCGAATGAAAAACTGTTTTTT.

The rearrangement uses TRBV6-5 and TRBJ2-7; D might be TRBD2 (6 bases). This CDR3 region has 14 residues. The germline V and J ends were trimmed by 0 bases and 6 bases, with 12 bases remaining between them. Germline assignment: CDR1 MNHEY and CDR2 SVGAGI. CDR3 in DNA: TGTGCCAGCAGTTACTCTTTGGAGGGAGGCGAGCAGTACTTC. Encoded protein: CASSYSLEGGEQYF.

This clone was found a few times. In nucleotides, the CDR3 is TGTGCCAGCAGTGACCAGGGACTCTCCTACGAGCAGTACTTC. This translates into CASSDQGLSYEQYF. The rearrangement uses TRBV6-1 and TRBJ2-7; tentatively, D is TRBD2 (6 bases). Germline lookup yields CDR1 MNHNS and CDR2 SASEGT. The V gene lost 3 bases and the J gene lost 0 bases, with 9 bases spanning the gap. The CDR3 contains 14 residues.

The V gene is TRBV25-1, the J gene TRBJ2-1; 7 nucleotides agree with TRBD2. Germline loops: CDR1 MGHDK, CDR2 SYGVNS. V dropped 3 bases and J dropped 4; count of bases not matched to a gene: 3. The CDR3 has 14 residues. The DNA of the CDR3 is TGTGCCAGCAGTGATCAGGGAGGGTACAATGAGCAGTTCTTC. Translated: CASSDQGGYNEQFF.

This clone was counted between two and nine times. V is TRBV29-1 and J is TRBJ2-7, with 9 positions matching TRBD1. This CDR3 spans 16 amino acids. Germline V CDR1 and CDR2: SQVTM, ANQGSEA. J was trimmed by 0 bases and V by 0 bases; bases with no gene match: 6. CDR3 region: CSVEDWGTGTSYEQYF. The CDR3 DNA reads as TGCAGCGTTGAAGATTGGGGGACAGGGACCTCCTACGAGCAGTACTTC.